A selection of T cell receptor beta chains follows, all from one sample in a study of early T cells in non-severe SARS-CoV-2 infection. TCRdb re-derived calls from the 5' RACE reads in MiXCR, one entry per CDR3 protein. The sample lists tens of thousands of distinct CDR3 sequences, around 11% occurring once. Here the sequenced sample was whole blood, taken at baseline. These receptors were obtained from an adult who was a healthcare worker with PCR-confirmed SARS-CoV-2 infection or an uninfected control (not recorded which). Both conserved end residues are part of each CDR3. Each record gives: D gene, V gene, clone size, CDR3 protein. A D gene is named only where the DNA matches it firmly. Only part of the rows carry a size: once, few, many, or a class if the clone is expanded.

TRBD1 | TRBV28 | - | CASSSTGGNGYTF
- | TRBV4-2 | many | CASSPSVDYEQYF
TRBD2 | TRBV12-3/TRBV12-4 | few | CASSPLAGINEQYF
- | TRBV7-2 | many | CASTQDPLTGELFF
TRBD2 | TRBV2 | - | CASSSGRGYNEQFF
- | TRBV6-2/TRBV6-3 | - | CASSITGELFF
- | TRBV2 | - | CASSEGTGWEQYF
- | TRBV20-1 | few | CSALEPNPFTEAFF
- | TRBV6-5 | - | CASSSVSDSYNEQFF
TRBD1 | TRBV12-3/TRBV12-4 | many | CASGLQGRLSGYTF
TRBD1 | TRBV12-3/TRBV12-4 | - | CASSLLGQVAPGRELFF
- | TRBV5-1 | few | CASSLGGKSTEAFF
- | TRBV12-3/TRBV12-4 | - | CASSFGEALTLHF
TRBD1 | TRBV7-2 | - | CASSRDRANSPLHF
- | TRBV6-5 | - | CASSYRSIGYGYTF
- | TRBV7-9 | medium-sized | CASSLARGINEAFF
- | TRBV4-2 | - | CASSQETAEGYGYTF
- | TRBV7-9 | - | CASGPEYEQYF
- | TRBV21-1 | few | CASSKRDRKGETGTVPTQYF
TRBD1 | TRBV5-1 | many | CASSRQPSGGDGYTF
- | TRBV4-3 | few | CASSQEVPDTQYF
- | TRBV29-1 | - | CGVAGQGEQYF
TRBD1 | TRBV7-9 | - | CASSPRQGLSYEQYF
- | TRBV10-1 | many | CASSVNSSYTDTQYF
- | TRBV9 | few | CASSPVGVGLEQFF
TRBD2 | TRBV10-3 | few | CDISPGLAGETQYF